What follows is one T cell receptor beta chain and its context. This sample was taken from a study of cytomegalovirus exposure and HLA in healthy donors. Measured with immunoSEQ multiplex PCR; TCRdb has only the in-frame clones, and not every one. Here the sample spans 120,000 or so clones, 86% being singletons. It was the approximately 110-subject validation cohort, separate from the approximately 700-subject first cohort, to which the donors belonged. This sequence was found in a young man in good health and CMV-seronegative. Specimen: PBMCs.

This chain's CDR3 is CASSSGRAKGKSQPQHF. The DNA for the CDR3 is TGCGCCAGCAGCTCCGGGAGGGCCAAGGGTAAGAGTCAGCCCCAGCATTTT. The chain is built from TRBV4-1 and TRBJ1-5; no firm D call. The CDR3 runs 17 residues. Looked up from germline, CDR1 is MGHRA and CDR2 is YSYEKL. V was pared by 5 bases and J by 6 bases, with 23 bases between.